Below are 5 T cell receptor beta chains sequenced from a single sample in a study of blood T cell repertoires in COVID-19. Repertoires were generated with immunoSEQ multiplex PCR, while TCRdb's copy carries only in-frame clones and drops some. Of 120,000 to 150,000 clones listed, approximately 82% are singletons. The material sequenced was peripheral blood. These receptor sequences come from a human donor with acute or convalescent COVID-19. The donor label of this sample is uncertain.

CDR3 region: CASSLYLTGSYEQYF. For the CDR3, the DNA is TGTGCCAGCAGTTTGTACTTGACAGGGTCCTACGAGCAGTACTTC. V usage is TRBV27 and J usage is TRBJ2-7, with TRBD1 matching over 7 bases. The germline gives CDR1 MNHEY, CDR2 SMNVEV (reference sequence). The CDR3 extends over 15 amino acids. Trimming at V came to 3 bases and at J to 1 base, leaving 6 bases not matched to a gene.

The chain couples TRBV5-1 to TRBJ1-5; 8 nucleotides align to TRBD1. The CDR3 covers 14 residues. V lost 0 bases and J lost 7; bases outside the gene matches: 3. CDR1 and CDR2 (germline): SGHRS, YFSETQ. CDR3 sequence (DNA): TGCGCCAGCAGCTTGGGCACAGGGGGACAGCCCCAGCATTTT. Amino acids: CASSLGTGGQPQHF.

This sequence joins TRBV29-1 and TRBJ2-3; TRBD1 aligns across 7 bases. In germline, CDR1 is SQVTM, CDR2 ANQGSEA. This CDR3 contains 16 residues. V dropped 4 bases and J dropped 2; count of bases not matched to a gene: 12. CDR3 DNA sequence: TGCAGCGTTGTGTCCCCAGGGGGAGCACCCACAGATACGCAGTATTTT. Its translation is CSVVSPGGAPTDTQYF.

The rearrangement uses TRBV3-1 (or the pseudogene TRBV3-2) and TRBJ1-1, with TRBD1 matching 9 bases. The V segment lost 2 bases and the J segment 5 bases; nucleotides outside the gene matches: 3. Germline CDR1 is LGHDT and CDR2 is YNNKEL (reference sequence). The CDR3 sequence is 14 residues long. CDR3 in amino acids: CASSQRTGVTEAFF. The CDR3 region has the DNA TGTGCCAGCAGCCAACGGACAGGGGTGACTGAAGCTTTCTTT.

The chain combines TRBV12-5 with TRBJ1-4; perhaps TRBD1 as D (6 bases). The CDR3 length is 14 residues. The V and J ends lost 4 bases and 3 bases respectively, with 9 bases between them. Per germline, CDR1 LGHNT and CDR2 FRNRAP. CDR3 protein: CASGSGQSNEKLFF. CDR3 coding DNA: TGTGCTAGTGGTTCCGGACAGTCTAATGAAAAACTGTTTTTT.